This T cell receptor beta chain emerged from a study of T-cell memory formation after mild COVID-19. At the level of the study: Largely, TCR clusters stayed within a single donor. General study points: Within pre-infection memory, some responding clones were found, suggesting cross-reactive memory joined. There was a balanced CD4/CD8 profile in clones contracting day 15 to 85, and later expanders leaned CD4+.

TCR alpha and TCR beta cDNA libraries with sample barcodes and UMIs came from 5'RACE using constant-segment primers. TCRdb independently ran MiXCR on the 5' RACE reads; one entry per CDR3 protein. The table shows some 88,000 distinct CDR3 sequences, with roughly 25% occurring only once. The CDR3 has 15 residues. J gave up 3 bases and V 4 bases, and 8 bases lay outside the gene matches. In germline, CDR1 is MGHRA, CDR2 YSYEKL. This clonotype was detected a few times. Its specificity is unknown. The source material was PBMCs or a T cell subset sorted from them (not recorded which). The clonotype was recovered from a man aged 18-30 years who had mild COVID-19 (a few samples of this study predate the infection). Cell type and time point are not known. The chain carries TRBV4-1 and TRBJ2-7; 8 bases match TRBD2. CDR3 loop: CASSPVVAGNYEQYF. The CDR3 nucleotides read TGCGCCAGCAGCCCTGTAGTAGCGGGGAACTACGAGCAGTACTTC.